This T cell receptor beta chain was profiled in a study of T cell repertoires in aging, cancer and after chemotherapy. Background on the study: Six age groups, ranging from 30 or younger to 70 or older, included the donors. Chronic lymphocytic leukemia patients on fludarabine- or bendamustine-based regimens gave paired samples before and after chemotherapy. About 9 million TCR reads were in the whole dataset.

Overall study results and limits: In each cancer cohort, median generation probability increased across chemotherapy, suggesting thymic output rebounded.

Multiplex touch-down PCR with TRB-A/B primers amplified rearranged V-D-J TRB sequences. Via MiXCR, TCRdb re-called the multiplex PCR reads, giving one row per CDR3 protein. The repertoire includes over 6,500 distinct CDR3 sequences, under 25% of them detected once, and 8.5% sits in the top ten. V was cut by 0 bases and J by 5 bases, with 8 bases left in between. Germline V gene lookup returns CDR1 MNHEY and CDR2 SMNVEV (reference sequence). This CDR3 is 13 amino acids long. By share of the sample, this clonotype is medium-sized. Its matching antigen is unknown. TCR beta rearrangements were amplified from peripheral blood genomic DNA.

The sequenced sample consisted of blood. This clonotype originated in a human donor with a blood cancer. V and J are TRBV27 and TRBJ2-7; D is undetermined. The CDR3 sequence is CASSLSGKHEQYF. CDR3 sequence (DNA): TGTGCCAGCAGTTTATCGGGGAAACACGAGCAGTACTTC.